There are a few counts of the clone carrying this T cell receptor (beta chain). Populations obtained by sorting all exceeded 95% purity. This CDR3 spans 17 amino acids. With V trimmed by 1 base and J by 4 bases, 9 bases remained unmatched. Per germline, CDR1 SGHNT and CDR2 YENEEA. The data originate from a study of beta chain features in type 1 diabetes. About the research overall: Age and gender were similar between patients and healthy donors, as were cell yields.

Expressed TCRB transcripts were sequenced after all isolated RNA was converted to cDNA. Method: immunoSEQ multiplex PCR; TCRdb's copy keeps in-frame clones and lacks some. Counted here are approximately 140,000 clones, 6.9% occurring once; the ten biggest clones make up about 1.3%. This rearrangement joins TRBV11-3 to TRBJ2-1; 8 bases agree with TRBD2. The sequenced material came from central memory CD4+ T cells from blood. This clonotype originated in a woman in her 30s in good health. The CDR3 spells CASSLGERGRKYNEQFF. The CDR3 nucleotides read TGTGCCAGCAGCTTAGGAGAGCGGGGGAGAAAATACAATGAGCAGTTCTTC.